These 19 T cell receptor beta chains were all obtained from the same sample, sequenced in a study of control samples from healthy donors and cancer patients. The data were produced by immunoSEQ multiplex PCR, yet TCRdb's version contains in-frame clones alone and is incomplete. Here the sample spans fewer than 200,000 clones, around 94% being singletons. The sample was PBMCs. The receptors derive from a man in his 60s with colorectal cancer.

CDR3 amino acids: CASSSPGGYGYTF. CDR3 DNA: TGTGCCAGCAGCTCCCCGGGTGGCTATGGCTACACCTTC. The chain employs TRBV11-3 and TRBJ1-2; no clear D gene. Trimming pared 4 bases from V and 4 bases from J, leaving 10 bases between. CDR3 size: 13 residues. CDR1 is SGHNT, CDR2 YENEEA, per germline.

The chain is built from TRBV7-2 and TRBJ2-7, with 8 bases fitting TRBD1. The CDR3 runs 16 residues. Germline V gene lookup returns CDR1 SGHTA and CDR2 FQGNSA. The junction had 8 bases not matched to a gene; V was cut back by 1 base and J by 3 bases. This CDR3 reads CASSLVVGTGLYEQYF. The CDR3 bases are TGTGCCAGCAGCTTAGTAGTAGGGACAGGTCTCTACGAGCAGTACTTC.

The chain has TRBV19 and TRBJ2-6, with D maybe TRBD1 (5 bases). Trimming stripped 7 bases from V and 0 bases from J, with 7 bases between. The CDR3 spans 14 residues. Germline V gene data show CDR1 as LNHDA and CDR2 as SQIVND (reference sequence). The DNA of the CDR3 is TGTGCCAGTAAAGGGGACTCTGGGGCCAACGTCCTGACTTTC. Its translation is CASKGDSGANVLTF.

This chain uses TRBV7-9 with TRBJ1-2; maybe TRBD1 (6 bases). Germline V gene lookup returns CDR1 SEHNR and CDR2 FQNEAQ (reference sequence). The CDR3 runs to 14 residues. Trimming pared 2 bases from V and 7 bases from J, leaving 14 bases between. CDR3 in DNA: TGTGCCAGCAGCTTAAGGTCCGGGGGCGGTGGCTACACCTTC. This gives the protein CASSLRSGGGGYTF.

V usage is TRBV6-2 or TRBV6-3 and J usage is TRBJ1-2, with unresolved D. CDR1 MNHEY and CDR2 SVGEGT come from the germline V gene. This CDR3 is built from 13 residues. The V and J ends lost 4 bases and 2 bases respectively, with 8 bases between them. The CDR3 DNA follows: TGTGCCAGCAGTTGGGGAGGAAACTATGGCTACACCTTC. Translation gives CASSWGGNYGYTF.

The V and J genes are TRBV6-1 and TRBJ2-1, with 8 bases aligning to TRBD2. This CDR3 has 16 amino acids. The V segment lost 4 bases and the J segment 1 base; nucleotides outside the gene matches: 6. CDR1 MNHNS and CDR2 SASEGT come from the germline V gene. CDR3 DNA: TGTGCCAGCAGTGGGGGGAGCGGGGGATCCTACAATGAGCAGTTCTTC. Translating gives CASSGGSGGSYNEQFF.

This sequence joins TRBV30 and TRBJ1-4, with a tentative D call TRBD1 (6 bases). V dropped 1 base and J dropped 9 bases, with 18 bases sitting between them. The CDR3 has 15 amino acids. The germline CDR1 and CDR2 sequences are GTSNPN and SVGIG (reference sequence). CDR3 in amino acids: CAWSAPGGENKKLFF. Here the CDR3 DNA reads TGTGCCTGGAGTGCACCTGGGGGCGAGAATAAAAAACTGTTTTTT. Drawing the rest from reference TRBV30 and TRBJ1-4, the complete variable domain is SQTIHQWPATLVQPVGSPLSLECTVEGTSNPNLYWYRQAAGRGLQLLFYSVGIGQISSEVPQNLSASRPQDRQFILSSKKLLLSDSGFYLCAWSAPGGENKKLFFGSGTQLSVL.

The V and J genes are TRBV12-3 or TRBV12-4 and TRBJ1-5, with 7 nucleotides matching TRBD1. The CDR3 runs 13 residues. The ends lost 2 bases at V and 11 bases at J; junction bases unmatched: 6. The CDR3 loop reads CASSLRGPEAQHF. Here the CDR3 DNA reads TGTGCCAGCAGTTTAAGGGGGCCCGAGGCCCAGCATTTT.

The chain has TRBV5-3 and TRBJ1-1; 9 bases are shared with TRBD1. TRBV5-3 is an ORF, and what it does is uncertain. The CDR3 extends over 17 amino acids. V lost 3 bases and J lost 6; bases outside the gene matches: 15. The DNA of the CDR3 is TGTGCCAGAAGCTCTGGGACAGGGAGGTTTATGAATCCTGAAGCTTTCTTT. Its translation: CARSSGTGRFMNPEAFF.

This CDR3 is CASSGQLNTEAFF. CDR3 coding DNA: TGTGCCAGCAGTGGCCAGTTGAACACTGAAGCTTTCTTT. The J gene is TRBJ1-1, the V gene TRBV2; D remains unclear. The germline V gene has CDR1 SNHLY and CDR2 FYNNEI. The CDR3 covers 13 residues. V was cut by 4 bases and J by 0 bases, with 6 bases left in between.

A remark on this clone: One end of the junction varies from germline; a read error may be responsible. CDR3 DNA: TGTGCCAGCAGCTTGGACAGGGACAGGAAGGTATTC. Its translation is CASSLDRDRKVF. The chain links TRBV5-4 to TRBJ2-7; 8 nucleotides line up with TRBD1. CDR1 SGHNT and CDR2 YYREEE come from the germline V gene (reference sequence). This CDR3 comprises 12 residues.

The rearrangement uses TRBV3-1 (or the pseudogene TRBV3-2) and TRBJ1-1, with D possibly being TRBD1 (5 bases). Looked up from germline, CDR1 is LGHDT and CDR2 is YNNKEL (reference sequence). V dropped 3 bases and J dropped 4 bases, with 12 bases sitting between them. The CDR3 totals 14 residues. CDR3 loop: CASSHAGSATEAFF. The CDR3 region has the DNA TGTGCCAGCAGCCATGCAGGGAGTGCCACTGAAGCTTTCTTT.

The CDR3: CASSQADGGLNYGYTF. The CDR3, as DNA: TGTGCCAGCTCACAAGCCGATGGGGGCCTCAACTATGGCTACACCTTC. J is TRBJ1-2 and V is TRBV18; D is perhaps TRBD1 (6 bases). The germline gives CDR1 KGHSH, CDR2 LQKENI. CDR3 length: 16 amino acids. V gave up 4 bases and J gave up 2 bases, with 17 bases separating them.

The CDR3 DNA reads TGTGCCAGCAGTCCCGCTACTAGTTACGAGCAGTACTTC. Amino acids: CASSPATSYEQYF. The gene calls are TRBV27 and TRBJ2-7, with a possible D match to TRBD2 (5 bases). The CDR3 sequence is 13 residues long. CDR1 is MNHEY, CDR2 SMNVEV, per germline (reference sequence). With 5 bases removed from V and 4 bases from J, the gap between germline ends came to 12 bases.

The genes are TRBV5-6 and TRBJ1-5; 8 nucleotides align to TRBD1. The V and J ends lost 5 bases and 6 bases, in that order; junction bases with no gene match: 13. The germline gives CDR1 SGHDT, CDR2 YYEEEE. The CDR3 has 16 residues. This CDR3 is CASSSWIDRGGQPQHF. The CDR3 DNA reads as TGTGCCAGCAGTTCTTGGATTGACAGGGGAGGTCAGCCCCAGCATTTT.

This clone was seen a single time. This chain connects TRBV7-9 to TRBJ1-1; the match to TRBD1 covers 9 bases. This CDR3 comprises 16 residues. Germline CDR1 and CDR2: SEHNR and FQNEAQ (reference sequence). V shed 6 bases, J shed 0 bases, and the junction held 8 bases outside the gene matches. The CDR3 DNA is TGTGCCAGCAGAGTCATGGGACAGGGATTGAACACTGAAGCTTTCTTT. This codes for CASRVMGQGLNTEAFF.

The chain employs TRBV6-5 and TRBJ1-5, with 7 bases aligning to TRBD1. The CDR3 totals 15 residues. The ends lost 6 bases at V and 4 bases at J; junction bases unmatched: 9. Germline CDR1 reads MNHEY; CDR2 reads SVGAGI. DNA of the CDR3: TGTGCCAGCAGCTCTCAGGGGGGATGGAATCAGCCCCAGCATTTT. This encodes CASSSQGGWNQPQHF.

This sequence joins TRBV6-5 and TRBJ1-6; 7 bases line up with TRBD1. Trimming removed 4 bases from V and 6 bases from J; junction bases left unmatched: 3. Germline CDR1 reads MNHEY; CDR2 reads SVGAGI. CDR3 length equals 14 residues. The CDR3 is CASSLQGSNSPLHF. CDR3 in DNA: TGTGCCAGCAGTTTACAGGGGTCTAATTCACCCCTCCACTTT.

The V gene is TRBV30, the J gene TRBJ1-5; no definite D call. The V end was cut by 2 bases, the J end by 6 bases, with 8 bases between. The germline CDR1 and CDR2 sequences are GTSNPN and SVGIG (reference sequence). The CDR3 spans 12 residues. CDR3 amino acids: CAWSPHGQPQHF. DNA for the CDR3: TGTGCCTGGAGTCCTCACGGTCAGCCCCAGCATTTT.